This T cell receptor (beta chain) originates from a study of T cell changes during pregnancy in multiple sclerosis. Trimming stripped 0 bases from V and 2 bases from J, with 12 bases between. From germline, CDR1 is SGDLS and CDR2 YYNGEE. The CDR3 totals 16 residues. Assay used: immunoSEQ multiplex PCR; TCRdb lists only in-frame clones, some missing. The sample yields about 71,000 clones, more than 80% seen once. This clonotype was sampled from a female donor with multiple sclerosis, enrolled in a pregnancy study. The rearrangement uses TRBV9 and TRBJ1-3; no definite D call. The sequenced sample was peripheral blood, obtained in the third trimester of pregnancy. CDR3 sequence (DNA): TGTGCCAGCAGCGTAGTCTCGTGGAGGGCTGGAAACACCATATATTTT. It codes for CASSVVSWRAGNTIYF.